Each of the 15 T cell receptor beta chains below was sequenced from the same sample in a study of blood T cell repertoires in COVID-19. Repertoires were generated with immunoSEQ multiplex PCR, while TCRdb's copy carries only in-frame clones and drops some. Among nearly 110,000 clones listed, 60% to 85% were seen once. Input material: peripheral blood. The receptors come from a man aged 80 or over with COVID-19, enrolled during active disease.

This clone was picked up a small number of times. The chain joins TRBV5-4 to TRBJ1-1; 7 bases map to TRBD1. J lost 8 bases, V lost 0 bases, and 4 bases had no gene match. The CDR3 is made up of 13 amino acids. Per germline, CDR1 SGHNT and CDR2 YYREEE (reference sequence). The CDR3 DNA sequence: TGTGCCAGCAGCTTGGTGACAGGGAAGGAAGCTTTCTTT. Translated, it gives CASSLVTGKEAFF.

The chain couples TRBV7-3 to TRBJ2-7; 7 bases match TRBD1. J lost 6 bases, V lost 5 bases, and 7 bases had no gene match. This CDR3 contains 13 residues. CDR1 is SGHTA and CDR2 is FQGTGA in the germline V gene. The CDR3 coding sequence is TGTGCCAGCAGCCCCCAGACAGGGCGCGAGCAGTACTTC. Protein sequence: CASSPQTGREQYF.

V usage is TRBV5-1 and J usage is TRBJ2-3; TRBD2 matches at 13 bases. CDR3 length: 16 residues. Germline V CDR1 and CDR2: SGHRS, YFSETQ. J lost 4 bases, V lost 4 bases, and 6 bases had no gene match. The CDR3 region is CASSPRTSGSADTQYF. CDR3 nucleotide sequence: TGCGCCAGCAGCCCCCGGACTAGCGGGAGTGCAGATACGCAGTATTTT.

The chain recombines TRBV7-2 with TRBJ1-5; 8 bases fit TRBD1. CDR3 length equals 13 residues. J was trimmed by 9 bases and V by 5 bases; bases with no gene match: 6. Germline assignment: CDR1 SGHTA and CDR2 FQGNSA. The CDR3 reads CASSEGQARPQHF. As DNA, the CDR3 is TGTGCCAGCAGCGAGGGACAGGCAAGGCCCCAGCATTTT.

The chain links TRBV7-9 to TRBJ1-2; D remains unclear. The length of the CDR3 is 12 residues. V was trimmed by 5 bases and J by 13 bases, leaving 17 bases between them. Germline CDR1 SEHNR, CDR2 FQNEAQ (reference sequence). CDR3 sequence: CASSPLAHRSTF. DNA for the CDR3: TGTGCCAGCAGCCCCCTGGCCCATCGCTCCACCTTC.

The V and J genes are TRBV2 and TRBJ1-2; unclear D gene. CDR3 length: 16 residues. Trimming pared 6 bases from V and 1 base from J, leaving 18 bases between. Germline V gene sequence: CDR1 SNHLY, CDR2 FYNNEI. The CDR3 protein is CASSGVGGLINYGYTF. The DNA for the CDR3 is TGTGCCAGCAGCGGGGTGGGTGGCCTGATTAACTATGGCTACACCTTC.

This rearrangement joins TRBV9 to TRBJ2-7; D unclear. Germline V gene data show CDR1 as SGDLS and CDR2 as YYNGEE. Between the trimmed V and J ends, which lost 1 base and 0 bases, there was a span of 8 bases. The CDR3 has 14 residues. In DNA form, the CDR3 reads TGTGCCAGCAGCGTATCAGCGAGCTCCTACGAGCAGTACTTC. The encoded protein is CASSVSASSYEQYF.

This chain connects TRBV6-1 to TRBJ2-7; the match to TRBD2 covers 12 bases. The V gene's germline CDR1 is MNHNS and CDR2 SASEGT. The CDR3 runs 17 residues. With 2 bases clipped from V and 2 bases from J, the junction kept 7 bases outside the gene matches. DNA of the CDR3: TGTGCCAGCAGTGAACGGACTAGCGGGGACGGGGCCTACGAGCAGTACTTC. This gives the protein CASSERTSGDGAYEQYF.

This clone was recorded a few times. The chain couples TRBV5-1 to TRBJ1-1, with 9 bases identical to TRBD1. Germline CDR1 SGHRS, CDR2 YFSETQ. The length of the CDR3 is 14 residues. Losses at the gene ends were 4 bases for V and 6 bases for J; bases not matched to a gene: 7. CDR3 sequence reads: CASSRLDRGSEAFF. As DNA, the CDR3 is TGCGCCAGCAGCCGTTTAGACAGGGGGTCTGAAGCTTTCTTT.

The table lists this clone with a count of one. J is TRBJ2-5 and V is TRBV19; TRBD1 might be the D (5 bases). Germline assignment: CDR1 LNHDA and CDR2 SQIVND (reference sequence). The V end was cut by 6 bases, the J end by 2 bases, with 16 bases between. The CDR3 runs to 15 residues. Here the CDR3 reads CASSPTATSQETQYF. The DNA of the CDR3 is TGTGCCAGTAGCCCGACAGCCACCTCACAAGAGACCCAGTACTTC. The whole variable domain, filled in from reference TRBV19 and TRBJ2-5, reads DGGITQSPKYLFRKEGQNVTLSCEQNLNHDAMYWYRQDPGQGLRLIYYSQIVNDFQKGDIAEGYSVSREKKESFPLTVTSAQKNPTAFYLCASSPTATSQETQYFGPGTRLLVL.

The rearrangement links TRBV14 to TRBJ2-3, with D perhaps matching TRBD1 (6 bases). The germline CDR1 and CDR2 sequences are SGHDN and FVKESK. The ends were cut back, 2 bases at V and 0 bases at J, with 12 bases in the middle. The CDR3 loop spans 16 amino acids. The CDR3 region is CASSQSPGASTDTQYF. CDR3 nucleotide sequence: TGTGCCAGCAGCCAATCTCCAGGGGCTAGCACAGATACGCAGTATTTT. Based on the CDR3 plus reference TRBV14 and TRBJ2-3, the full variable domain is EAGVTQFPSHSVIEKGQTVTLRCDPISGHDNLYWYRRVMGKEIKFLLHFVKESKQDESGMPNNRFLAERTGGTYSTLKVQPAELEDSGVYFCASSQSPGASTDTQYFGPGTRLTVL.

The chain joins TRBV19 to TRBJ1-5; 8 positions agree with TRBD1. Germline values: CDR1 LNHDA, CDR2 SQIVND (reference sequence). J gave up 3 bases and V 1 base, and 8 bases lay outside the gene matches. The CDR3 runs 17 residues. CDR3 nucleotide sequence: TGTGCCAGTAGTATAGCTCGGACAGGGCCCGTCAATCAGCCCCAGCATTTT. This translates into CASSIARTGPVNQPQHF.

This clone came up once. The chain couples TRBV7-9 to TRBJ2-7; 8 bases are shared with TRBD1. Germline loops: CDR1 SEHNR, CDR2 FQNEAQ (reference sequence). The CDR3 has 14 amino acids. The V segment lost 5 bases and the J segment 4 bases; nucleotides outside the gene matches: 7. CDR3 sequence reads: CASSGRDRPYEQYF. In nucleotides, the CDR3 is TGTGCCAGCAGCGGCCGGGACAGGCCGTACGAGCAGTACTTC.

This clone was found once. This sequence joins TRBV6-5 and TRBJ1-4; a possible D gene is TRBD1 (5 bases). The CDR3 runs to 14 residues. Deletions cut 5 bases from V and 8 bases from J, with 15 bases between. Germline values: CDR1 MNHEY, CDR2 SVGAGI. CDR3 nucleotides: TGTGCCAGCAGTAATGGCGGGACCGGAGAAAAACTGTTTTTT. It translates to CASSNGGTGEKLFF.

The chain couples TRBV28 to TRBJ2-3, with 10 bases aligning to TRBD2. V was pared by 4 bases and J by 3 bases, with 4 bases of the junction left unmatched. CDR3 size: 15 residues. Per the germline V gene, CDR1 is MDHEN and CDR2 is SYDVKM. The chain's CDR3 is CASSSGLAVTDTQYF. The CDR3 DNA sequence: TGTGCCAGCAGTTCTGGACTAGCGGTAACAGATACGCAGTATTTT.